One TCR beta chain is described in this entry. Its antigen is unknown. This entry comes from a study of cytomegalovirus exposure and HLA in healthy donors. Broader study findings: There was a cluster of highly shared sequence variants that was likely a sequencing artifact. Analyses of presence and absence presupposed an approximately uniform sequencing depth across donors. The authors enumerated under 200 TCR beta chains as linked to cytomegalovirus.

This CDR3 spans 14 amino acids. Trimming at V came to 6 bases and at J to 5 bases, leaving 5 bases not matched to a gene. CDR1 and CDR2 from the germline V gene are WNHNN and SYGVQD (reference sequence). Both 60 Vbeta primers and 13 Jbeta primers went into the PCR. Measured with immunoSEQ multiplex PCR; TCRdb has only the in-frame clones, and not every one. The sample records over 35,000 clones, approximately 77% being singletons. This clonotype was sampled from a man aged 25 to 40 in good health and CMV-seronegative. The rearrangement joins TRBV10-1 to TRBJ2-2; 8 bases align to TRBD1. Sequencing was carried out using PBMCs. Here the CDR3 DNA reads TGCGCCAGCAGGCGCGACAGGGGAACCGGGGAGCTGTTTTTT. It translates to CASRRDRGTGELFF.